The entry that follows covers one T cell receptor (beta chain) sequence. Antigen: not known. This sample was included in a study of regulatory T cells in long-lasting Graves disease. Study outcomes and limitations: Persistent disease favored TRBV28, TRBJ1-2 and TRBJ2-5. Persistent Graves' patients showed a TCR diversity that was lower than that of newly diagnosed ones.

This CDR3 comprises 14 residues. Looked up from germline, CDR1 is SEHNR and CDR2 is FQNEAQ (reference sequence). The V end was cut by 5 bases, the J end by 4 bases, with 15 bases between. The time point here: persistent/refractory GD, antithyroid drugs over 5 years with positive TRAb. PBMC-derived RNA was used for the TCR library. HTBI primers from iRepertoire and Arm-PCR of CDR3 regions yielded the TCR beta libraries. TCRdb re-analysed the multiplex PCR reads in MiXCR, keeping a single row per CDR3 protein. Here the sample spans a few hundred thousand distinct CDR3 sequences, less than 30% being singletons.

The sample in question was peripheral blood mononuclear cells (PBMCs), obtained when the disease was refractory, from a patient treated with antithyroid drugs. The chain has TRBV7-9 and TRBJ2-7, with D perhaps matching TRBD2 (5 bases). The sequence was collected from a woman in her thirties or forties with Graves disease. The CDR3 bases are TGTGCCAGCAGCCCCCTATTGTGGAGGTACGAGCAGTACTTC. It specifies CASSPLLWRYEQYF.